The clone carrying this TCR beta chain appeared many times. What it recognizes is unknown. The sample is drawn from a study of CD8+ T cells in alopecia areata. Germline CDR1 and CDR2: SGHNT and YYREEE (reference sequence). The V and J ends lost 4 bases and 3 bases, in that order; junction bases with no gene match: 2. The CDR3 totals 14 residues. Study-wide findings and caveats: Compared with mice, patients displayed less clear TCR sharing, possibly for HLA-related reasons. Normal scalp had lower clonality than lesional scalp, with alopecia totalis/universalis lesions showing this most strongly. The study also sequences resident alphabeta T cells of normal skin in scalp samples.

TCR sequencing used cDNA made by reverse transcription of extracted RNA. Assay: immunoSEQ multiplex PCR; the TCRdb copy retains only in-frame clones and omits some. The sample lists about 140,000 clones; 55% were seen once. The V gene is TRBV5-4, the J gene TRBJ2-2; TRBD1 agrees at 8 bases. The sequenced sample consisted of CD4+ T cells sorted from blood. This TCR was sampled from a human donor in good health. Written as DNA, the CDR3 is TGTGCCAGCAGCCCAGGGGGCCACACCGGGGAGCTGTTTTTT. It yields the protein CASSPGGHTGELFF.